This TCR beta chain was profiled in a study of blood T cell repertoires in COVID-19. Only one count was recorded for this clone. CDR3 size: 16 residues. V was clipped by 1 base and J by 0 bases; unmatched bases: 0. Germline lookup yields CDR1 SEHNR and CDR2 FQNEAQ (reference sequence). Assay: immunoSEQ multiplex PCR; the TCRdb copy retains only in-frame clones and omits some. The data show a few hundred thousand clones, roughly nine tenths seen once. Sequencing was performed on PBMCs or T cells enriched from blood (not recorded which). The chain combines TRBV7-9 with TRBJ1-6; TRBD1 aligns across 7 bases. The sequence derives from a woman aged 30 to 39 who had recovered from COVID-19. The CDR3 DNA is TGTGCCAGCAGCTTAGGGGACAGCTCCTATAATTCACCCCTCCACTTT. It specifies CASSLGDSSYNSPLHF. The variable domain in full, completed from reference TRBV7-9 and TRBJ1-6, reads DTGVSQNPRHKITKRGQNVTFRCDPISEHNRLYWYRQTLGQGPEFLTYFQNEAQLEKSRLLSDRFSAERPKGSFSTLEIQRTEQGDSAMYLCASSLGDSSYNSPLHFGNGTRLTVT.